Listed below are T cell receptor beta chains from one sample, sequenced in a study of T cell responses to AZD1222 COVID-19 vaccine. TCRdb keeps only in-frame clones here, not all; method: immunoSEQ multiplex PCR. In the table there are approximately 200,000 clones, around 94% of which are singletons. The sample was peripheral blood, taken 28 days after the second dose of the MenACWY control vaccine. The receptor set was obtained from an adult who received the MenACWY meningococcal vaccine as a control. Each CDR3 is given with its conserved first and last residue. A D gene is named only where the DNA matches it firmly. Expanded clones get a size class; other rows say once, few or many, or leave the size out.

TRBJ1-6,TRBV9,TRBD1,.,TGTGCCAGCAGCAGTACCGGGACAGGAGAAGGCTCACCCCTCCACTTT,CASSSTGTGEGSPLHF
TRBJ1-1,TRBV12-3/TRBV12-4,TRBD1,.,TGTGCCAGCACCTCGGACAGGGGAGTTTTCTTT,CASTSDRGVFF
TRBJ2-7,TRBV4-2,.,.,TGTGCCAGCAGCCAAGATAGTGCCCTCGTATCCTACGAGCAGTACTTC,CASSQDSALVSYEQYF
TRBJ1-1,TRBV5-1,TRBD1,.,TGCGCCAGCAGCAACGGACAGGGAGGATCTGAAGCTTTCTTT,CASSNGQGGSEAFF
TRBJ1-5,TRBV5-1,.,.,TGCGCCAGCAGCCCCGGTCAGGAACTGGATCAGCCCCAGCATTTT,CASSPGQELDQPQHF
TRBJ2-7,TRBV28,.,.,TGTGCCAGCAGTTGGGACCGTGGGCAGTACTTC,CASSWDRGQYF
TRBJ1-6,TRBV28,TRBD1,.,TGTGCCAGCAGTACCCTTGGGACAGGGTTCAATTCACCCCTCCACTTT,CASSTLGTGFNSPLHF
TRBJ2-7,TRBV28,TRBD2,.,TGTGCCACATCTAGCGGGGGGAGCCTTGACGAGCAGTACTTC,CATSSGGSLDEQYF
TRBJ2-7,TRBV29-1,.,.,TGCAGCGTTGAAGAAACCGGGGTCGAGCAGTACTTC,CSVEETGVEQYF
TRBJ2-2,TRBV7-3,.,.,TGTGCCAGCAGCTTATGGGCCGGGGAGCTGTTTTTT,CASSLWAGELFF
TRBJ2-1,TRBV5-1,.,.,TGCGCCAGCAGCTTGTTACTCTCCCTAGACAATGAGCAGTTCTTC,CASSLLLSLDNEQFF
TRBJ1-1,TRBV28,.,.,TGTGCCAGCAGCGTCGCGGGGAGTAGGGACACTGAAGCTTTCTTT,CASSVAGSRDTEAFF
TRBJ2-1,TRBV7-3,.,.,TGTGCCAGCAGCTCGATCCCGTCTCTCCGTCGGAATGAGCAGTTCTTC,CASSSIPSLRRNEQFF
TRBJ2-2,TRBV27,.,.,TGTGCCAGCAGTTTGGGACAGAACACCGGGGAGCTGTTTTTT,CASSLGQNTGELFF
TRBJ1-5,TRBV19,.,.,TGTGCCAGTAGTATATGGACAGCTATAGCAAATCAGCCCCAGCATTTT,CASSIWTAIANQPQHF
TRBJ2-7,TRBV5-1,TRBD2,.,TGCGCCAGCAGCTTGGCGGAAATGACTAGCGGTAGCGTCTACGAGCAGTACTTC,CASSLAEMTSGSVYEQYF
TRBJ1-2,TRBV30,TRBD1,.,TGTGCCTGGAGCGCAGGGGGCCATGGCTACACCTTC,CAWSAGGHGYTF
TRBJ2-2,TRBV28,TRBD2,.,TGTGCCAGCAGTTTATTGCCCGGCGGGAGAGGGGCCGGGGAGCTGTTTTTT,CASSLLPGGRGAGELFF
TRBJ1-1,TRBV5-4,.,.,TGTGCCAGCAGCTTGGTTTTTGATACTCGAACAGGCACTGAAGCTTTCTTT,CASSLVFDTRTGTEAFF
TRBJ2-2,TRBV4-2,TRBD2,.,TGTGCCAGCAGCCATACCGGGACTAGCGGGGGAGGCACCGGGGAGCTGTTTTTT,CASSHTGTSGGGTGELFF
TRBJ2-7,TRBV28,.,.,TGTGCCAGCAGACGAGGGACGGCCAGCTCCTACGAGCAGTACTTC,CASRRGTASSYEQYF
TRBJ1-1,TRBV4-1,.,.,TGCGCCAGCAGCCAAGATTTAGGATGGAAAGCTTTCTTT,CASSQDLGWKAFF
TRBJ1-1,TRBV6-5,.,few,TGTGCCAGCAGTCCCGGACGCCTCGAGGGAGCTTTCTTT,CASSPGRLEGAFF
TRBJ2-7,TRBV29-1,.,.,TGCAGCGTTCAATCCTCTCCCCAGACTCTCTCCTACGAGCAGTACTTC,CSVQSSPQTLSYEQYF
TRBJ2-7,TRBV10-2,.,.,TGCGCCAGCAGTGAGTCGGAGGGACGCCCGAGCTCCTACGAGCAGTACTTC,CASSESEGRPSSYEQYF
TRBJ1-5,TRBV11-3,.,.,TGTGCCAGCAGCTTCGAGGGTCTACATCAGCCCCAGCATTTT,CASSFEGLHQPQHF
TRBJ1-3,TRBV28,TRBD1,.,TGTGCCAGCAGTCTAGGGACAGTTGCTGGAAACACCATATATTTT,CASSLGTVAGNTIYF
TRBJ2-1,TRBV7-6,.,.,TGTGCCAGCAACCCCGGGGGTGGGAGCTCCTACAATGAGCAGTTCTTC,CASNPGGGSSYNEQFF
TRBJ1-6,TRBV27,TRBD1,.,TGTGCCAGCGGCTGGACAGGGAAAAGTTCACCCCTCCACTTT,CASGWTGKSSPLHF
TRBJ1-2,TRBV20-1,.,.,TGCAGTGCTAGTAAAGGGTTTGCGTACACCTTC,CSASKGFAYTF
TRBJ2-4,TRBV5-3,TRBD2,once,TGTGCCAGCTATGGGACTAGCGGGAGAGTGGGTAAAAACATTCAGTACTTC,CASYGTSGRVGKNIQYF
TRBJ1-2,TRBV18,.,.,TGTGCCAGCTCACCCTTGCGTGGAATCTATGGCTACACCTTC,CASSPLRGIYGYTF
TRBJ1-6,TRBV3-1/TRBV3-2,.,.,TGTGCCAGCAGCCAGAGCTACAGTTCACCCCTCCACTTT,CASSQSYSSPLHF
TRBJ1-1,TRBV7-8,.,.,TGTGCCAGCAGCTTACCCGCAGGGGCGAACACTGAAGCTTTCTTT,CASSLPAGANTEAFF
TRBJ2-7,TRBV28,TRBD2,few,TGTGCCAGCAGTTTTTCGGATAGCGGGGCCTACGAGCAGTACTTC,CASSFSDSGAYEQYF
TRBJ2-1,TRBV19,TRBD2,.,TGTGCCAGTAGTAAATCCGGGACTAGCGGACTTGGGTACAATGAGCAGTTCTTC,CASSKSGTSGLGYNEQFF
TRBJ1-2,TRBV9,.,.,TGTGCCAGCGCAGGGGCAGCTAACTATGGCTACACCTTC,CASAGAANYGYTF
TRBJ1-6,TRBV5-6,.,.,TGTGCCAGCAGCTTATCAGGGATTGGGTTTGTTTCACCCCTCCACTTT,CASSLSGIGFVSPLHF
TRBJ2-1,TRBV7-8,TRBD2,.,TGTGCCAGCAGCGCGACTAGCGGGAGGAATGAGCAGTTCTTC,CASSATSGRNEQFF
TRBJ2-7,TRBV7-9,.,.,TGTGCCAGCAGCTCCCCCGGCTCCTACGAGCAGTACTTC,CASSSPGSYEQYF
TRBJ1-2,TRBV2,TRBD1,few,TGTGCCAGCAGGTCTACGGGGACAGGGGGAGGCTACACCTTC,CASRSTGTGGGYTF
TRBJ2-2,TRBV24-1,.,.,TGTGCCACCAGTGATACCGGACTCCGCGAAGGGGTGGCCGGGGAGCTGTTTTTT,CATSDTGLREGVAGELFF
TRBJ1-5,TRBV6-1,TRBD1,.,TGTGCCAGCACCAAGGGGACAGATAGCAATCAGCCCCAGCATTTT,CASTKGTDSNQPQHF